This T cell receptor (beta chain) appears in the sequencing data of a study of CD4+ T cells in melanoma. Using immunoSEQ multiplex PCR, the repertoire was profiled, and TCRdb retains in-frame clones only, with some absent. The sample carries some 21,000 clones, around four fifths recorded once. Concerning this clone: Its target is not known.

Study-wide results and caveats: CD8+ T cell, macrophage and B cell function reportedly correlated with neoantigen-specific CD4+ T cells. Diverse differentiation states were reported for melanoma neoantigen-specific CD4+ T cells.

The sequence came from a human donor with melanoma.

The CDR3 region is CASSPGQDWYNEQFF. DNA of the CDR3: TGTGCCAGCAGCCCCGGGCAGGACTGGTACAATGAGCAGTTCTTC. The rearrangement links TRBV7-9 to TRBJ2-1; tentative D call: TRBD2 (5 bases). V was cut by 5 bases and J by 4 bases, with 15 bases left in between. The CDR3 is 15 residues long. The V gene's germline CDR1 is SEHNR and CDR2 FQNEAQ (reference sequence).